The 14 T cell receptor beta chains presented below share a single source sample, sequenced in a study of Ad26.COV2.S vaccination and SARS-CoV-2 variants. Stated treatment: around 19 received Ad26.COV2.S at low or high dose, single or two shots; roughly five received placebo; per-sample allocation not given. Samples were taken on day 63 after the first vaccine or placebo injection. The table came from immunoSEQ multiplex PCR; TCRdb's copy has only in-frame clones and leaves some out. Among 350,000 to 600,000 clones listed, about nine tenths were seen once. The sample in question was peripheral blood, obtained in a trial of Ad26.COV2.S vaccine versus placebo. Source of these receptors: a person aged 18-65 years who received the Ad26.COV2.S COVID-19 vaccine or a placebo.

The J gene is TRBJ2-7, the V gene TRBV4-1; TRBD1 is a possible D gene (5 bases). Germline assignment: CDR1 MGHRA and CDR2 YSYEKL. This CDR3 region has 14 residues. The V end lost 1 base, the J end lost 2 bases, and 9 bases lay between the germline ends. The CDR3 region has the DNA TGCGCCAGCAGCCAAGGACAGACTCCCTACGAGCAGTACTTC. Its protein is CASSQGQTPYEQYF.

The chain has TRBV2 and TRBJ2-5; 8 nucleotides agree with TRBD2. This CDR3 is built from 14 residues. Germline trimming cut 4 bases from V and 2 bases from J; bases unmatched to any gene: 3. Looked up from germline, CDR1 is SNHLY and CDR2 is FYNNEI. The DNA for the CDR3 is TGTGCCAGCAGTGGGGTAGCGGGACAAGAGACCCAGTACTTC. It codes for CASSGVAGQETQYF.

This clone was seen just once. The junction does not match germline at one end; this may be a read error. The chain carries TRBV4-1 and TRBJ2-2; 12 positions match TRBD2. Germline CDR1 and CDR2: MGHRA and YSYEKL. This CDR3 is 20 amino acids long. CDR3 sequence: CASSQDLSGTSGPNAGELFF. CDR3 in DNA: TGCGCCAGCAGCCAAGATTTGTCCGGGACTAGCGGGCCGAACGCCGGGGAGCTGTTTTTT.

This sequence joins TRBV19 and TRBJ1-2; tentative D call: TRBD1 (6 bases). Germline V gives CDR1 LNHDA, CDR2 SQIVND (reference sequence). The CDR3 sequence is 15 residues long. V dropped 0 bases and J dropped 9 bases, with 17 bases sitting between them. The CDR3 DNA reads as TGTGCCAGTAGTATAGAAGACCGGGACATCGATAGCTACACCTTC. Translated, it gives CASSIEDRDIDSYTF.

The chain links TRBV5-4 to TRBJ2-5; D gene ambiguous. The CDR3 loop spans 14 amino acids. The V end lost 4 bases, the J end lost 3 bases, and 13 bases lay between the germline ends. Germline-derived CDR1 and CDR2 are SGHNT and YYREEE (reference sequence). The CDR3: CASSPYGPEETQYF. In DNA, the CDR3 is TGTGCCAGCAGCCCCTACGGGCCCGAAGAGACCCAGTACTTC. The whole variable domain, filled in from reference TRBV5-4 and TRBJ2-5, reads ETGVTQSPTHLIKTRGQQVTLRCSSQSGHNTVSWYQQALGQGPQFIFQYYREEENGRGNFPPRFSGLQFPNYSSELNVNALELDDSALYLCASSPYGPEETQYFGPGTRLLVL.

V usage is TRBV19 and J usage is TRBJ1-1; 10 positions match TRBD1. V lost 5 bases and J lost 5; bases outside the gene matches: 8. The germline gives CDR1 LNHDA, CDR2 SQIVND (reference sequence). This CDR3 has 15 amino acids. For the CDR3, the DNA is TGTGCCAGTAGTCTTGACAGGGGGCTAAGGACTGAAGCTTTCTTT. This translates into CASSLDRGLRTEAFF.

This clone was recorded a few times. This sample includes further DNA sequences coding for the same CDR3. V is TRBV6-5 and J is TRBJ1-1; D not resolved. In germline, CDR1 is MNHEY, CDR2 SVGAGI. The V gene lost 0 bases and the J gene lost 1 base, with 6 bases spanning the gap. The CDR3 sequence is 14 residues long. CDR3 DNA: TGTGCCAGCAGTTACTCCCGTGGGAACACTGAAGCTTTCTTT. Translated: CASSYSRGNTEAFF.

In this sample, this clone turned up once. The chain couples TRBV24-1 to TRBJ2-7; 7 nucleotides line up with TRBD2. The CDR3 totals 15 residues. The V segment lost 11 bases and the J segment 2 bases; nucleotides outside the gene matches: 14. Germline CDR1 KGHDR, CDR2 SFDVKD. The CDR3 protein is CANQDHTSETYEQYF. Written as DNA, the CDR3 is TGTGCCAACCAGGACCATACTAGCGAAACCTACGAGCAGTACTTC.

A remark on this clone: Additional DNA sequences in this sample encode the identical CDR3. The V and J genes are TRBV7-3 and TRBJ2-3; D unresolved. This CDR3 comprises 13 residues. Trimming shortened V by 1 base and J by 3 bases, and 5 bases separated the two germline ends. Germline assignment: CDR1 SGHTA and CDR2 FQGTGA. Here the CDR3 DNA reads TGTGCCAGCAGCTTAAAGGGTACAGATACGCAGTATTTT. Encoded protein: CASSLKGTDTQYF.

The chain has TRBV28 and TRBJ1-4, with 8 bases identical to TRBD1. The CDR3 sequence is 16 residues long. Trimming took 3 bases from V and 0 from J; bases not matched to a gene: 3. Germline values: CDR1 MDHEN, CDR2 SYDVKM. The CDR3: CASSFDRGATNEKLFF. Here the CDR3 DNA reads TGTGCCAGCAGTTTTGACAGGGGCGCAACTAATGAAAAACTGTTTTTT.

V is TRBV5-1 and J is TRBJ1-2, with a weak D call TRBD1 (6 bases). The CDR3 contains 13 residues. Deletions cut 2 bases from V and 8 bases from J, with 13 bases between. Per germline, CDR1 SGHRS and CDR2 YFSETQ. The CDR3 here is CASSFGQGQGYTF. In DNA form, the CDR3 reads TGCGCCAGCAGCTTTGGCCAGGGGCAAGGCTACACCTTC.

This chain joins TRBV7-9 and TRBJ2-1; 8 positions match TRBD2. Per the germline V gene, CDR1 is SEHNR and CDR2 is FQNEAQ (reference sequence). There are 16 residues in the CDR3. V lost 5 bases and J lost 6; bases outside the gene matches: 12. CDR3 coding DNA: TGTGCCAGCAGCCGAACTCCCGGGACTAGTGTCAATGAGCAGTTCTTC. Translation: CASSRTPGTSVNEQFF.

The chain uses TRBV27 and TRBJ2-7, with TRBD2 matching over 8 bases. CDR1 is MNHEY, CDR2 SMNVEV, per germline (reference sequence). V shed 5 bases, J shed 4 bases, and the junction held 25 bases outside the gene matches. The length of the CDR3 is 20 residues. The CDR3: CASSPYIFPGGEFGEYEQYF. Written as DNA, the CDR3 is TGTGCCAGCAGTCCATACATTTTCCCGGGGGGGGAATTTGGGGAATACGAGCAGTACTTC.

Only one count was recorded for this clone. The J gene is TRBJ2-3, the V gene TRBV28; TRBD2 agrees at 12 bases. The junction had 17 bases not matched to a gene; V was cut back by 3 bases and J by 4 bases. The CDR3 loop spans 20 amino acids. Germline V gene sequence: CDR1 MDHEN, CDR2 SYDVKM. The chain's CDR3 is CASSFLGIMWTSGNADTQYF. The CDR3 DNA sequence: TGTGCCAGCAGTTTTTTGGGGATTATGTGGACTAGCGGGAATGCAGATACGCAGTATTTT.